Sequencing of this T cell receptor (beta chain) was carried out in a study of technical replicates of blood from several donors. The data were produced by immunoSEQ multiplex PCR, yet TCRdb's version contains in-frame clones alone and is incomplete. The sample contains about 74,000 clones, around nine tenths of which appear only once. Trimming cost V 2 bases and J 5 bases; bases outside gene matches: 8. The CDR3 sequence is 15 residues long. Germline lookup yields CDR1 SGHVS and CDR2 FQNEAQ. The clonotype originates from a human donor in good health. Material: T cells isolated from PBMCs. The V and J genes are TRBV7-8 and TRBJ2-7; 8 positions agree with TRBD2. CDR3 loop: CASSLLSGSSNEQYF. Written as DNA, the CDR3 is TGTGCCAGCAGCTTATTGAGCGGGAGTTCCAACGAGCAGTACTTC.